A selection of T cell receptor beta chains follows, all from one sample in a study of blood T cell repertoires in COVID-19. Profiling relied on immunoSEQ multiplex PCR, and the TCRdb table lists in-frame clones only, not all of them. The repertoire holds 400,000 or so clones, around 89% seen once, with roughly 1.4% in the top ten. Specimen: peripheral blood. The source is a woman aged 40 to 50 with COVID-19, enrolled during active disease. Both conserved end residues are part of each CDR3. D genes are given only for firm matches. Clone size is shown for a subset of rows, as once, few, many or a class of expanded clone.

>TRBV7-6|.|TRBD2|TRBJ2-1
TGTGCCAGCAGCCCGTTAAGGTCGAGCGGGGGGGCCAGGTATGAGCAGTTCTTC
CASSPLRSSGGARYEQFF
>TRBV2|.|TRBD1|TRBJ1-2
TGTGCCAGCAGCTTTCCTACAGGGGGCCATGGCTACACCTTC
CASSFPTGGHGYTF
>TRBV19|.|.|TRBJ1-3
TGTGCCAGTAGTACTAACCCCTCGAGCTCTGGAAACACCATATATTTT
CASSTNPSSSGNTIYF
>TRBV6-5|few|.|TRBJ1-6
TGTGCCAGCAGTTACTCGGGCAGGGAAGGGGATTCACCCCTCCACTTT
CASSYSGREGDSPLHF
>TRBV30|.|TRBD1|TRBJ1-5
TGTGCCTGGAGTGGGGGACAGTATAGCAATCAGCCCCAGCATTTT
CAWSGGQYSNQPQHF
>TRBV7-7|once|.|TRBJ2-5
TGTGCTAGCAGCTTGGTAGGCGGAGCCCAAGAGACCCAGTACTTC
CASSLVGGAQETQYF
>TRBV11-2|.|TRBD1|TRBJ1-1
TGTGCCAGCAGCTCGTTCTCCTCCGGGACAGGGGAGACTGAAGCTTTCTTT
CASSSFSSGTGETEAFF
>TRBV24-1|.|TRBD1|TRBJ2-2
TGTGCCACCAGGGGGGACAGGGAATTTGACGGGGAGCTGTTTTTT
CATRGDREFDGELFF
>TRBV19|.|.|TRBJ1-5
TGTGCCAGTAGTACGAGACTATCGACAGGTCACAATCAGCCCCAGCATTTT
CASSTRLSTGHNQPQHF
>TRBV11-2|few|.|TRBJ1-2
TGTGCCAGCAGCTTAGACGGGGAGGGCTACACCTTC
CASSLDGEGYTF